This note documents a single TCR beta chain sequence. There is no known antigen for this receptor. Base qualities are not at hand, and no much larger clone is one base apart. This sample was included in a study of lymphopenia after photon versus proton radiotherapy (dated by TCRdb to the late 2010s). Notes on the research overall: Photon and proton radiation therapy were compared by the study for their immunological effects in patients with gastrointestinal tumors who developed high-grade lymphopenia. The 15 to 25 patients in the cohort had gastrointestinal tumors, were treated with either photon or proton therapy, and subsequently developed lymphopenia. The study was designed to characterize how the impact on the immune system differs between the two radiation modalities.

Points the paper makes about the study in general: The survival association was assessed only in patients who died, and better survival with proton therapy was presented by the authors as a possibility rather than a demonstrated result. After the lymphocyte count nadir, oligoclonal expansion, especially of CD8+ Temra cells, was observed in photon-treated repertoires, and the drop in diversity was driven by this expansion. During treatment, patients who received proton therapy stayed relatively stable, whereas patients who received photon therapy lost naive T cells and TCR diversity and gained effector/memory populations. Across the cohort, an inverse correlation was found between a larger post-nadir drop in TCR diversity and overall survival time among patients who died.

V gives up 5 bases and J gives up 9 bases, and the segment between their germline ends measures 9 bases. The germline V gene specifies SGHRS as CDR1 and YFSETQ as CDR2. The CDR3 starts with the cysteine, ends with the phenylalanine, and has 11 residues. Only the CDR3 portion is preserved as DNA: 33 bases, with reading frame beginning at the first base. Library construction relied on the immunoSEQ multiplex PCR assay. Alongside multiparametric flow cytometry, deep sequencing of rearranged TCR beta loci was used to profile the T cell repertoires. The clones in this table, taken by TCRdb from immuneACCESS, are in-frame only. Not every clone is retained; where verified, under half of the shortfall comes from an unresolved V gene, and the cause of the rest is unknown. The sample contains about 40,000 clones, around 84% of them found a single time. The ten largest clones add up to 10% of the sample.

This clonotype was sampled from a woman in her seventies with pancreatic cancer. Some clones in this sample may be carry-over from other donors' samples. The rearranged chain carries TRBV5-1 and TRBJ2-1; the D segment could be TRBD1, given 6 matching bases. Source: peripheral blood, taken from a patient treated with proton-based radiotherapy. The DNA sequence follows: TGCGCCAGCAGAGGGGGTAGTGAGCAGTTCTTC. This codes for CASRGGSEQFF.